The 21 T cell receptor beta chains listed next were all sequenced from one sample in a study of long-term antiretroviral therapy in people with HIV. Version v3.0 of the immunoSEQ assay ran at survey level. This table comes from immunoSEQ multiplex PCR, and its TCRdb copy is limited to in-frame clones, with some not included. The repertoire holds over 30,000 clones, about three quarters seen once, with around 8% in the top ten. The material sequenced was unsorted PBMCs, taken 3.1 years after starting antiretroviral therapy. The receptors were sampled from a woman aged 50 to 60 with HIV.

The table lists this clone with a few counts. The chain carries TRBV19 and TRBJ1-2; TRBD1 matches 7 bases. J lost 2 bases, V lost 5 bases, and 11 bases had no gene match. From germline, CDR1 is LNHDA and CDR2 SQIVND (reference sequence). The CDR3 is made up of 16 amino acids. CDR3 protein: CASSSNRGALNYGYTF. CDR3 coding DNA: TGTGCCAGTAGTTCTAACAGGGGCGCACTAAACTATGGCTACACCTTC. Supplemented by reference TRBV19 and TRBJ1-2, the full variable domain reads DGGITQSPKYLFRKEGQNVTLSCEQNLNHDAMYWYRQDPGQGLRLIYYSQIVNDFQKGDIAEGYSVSREKKESFPLTVTSAQKNPTAFYLCASSSNRGALNYGYTFGSGTRLTVV.

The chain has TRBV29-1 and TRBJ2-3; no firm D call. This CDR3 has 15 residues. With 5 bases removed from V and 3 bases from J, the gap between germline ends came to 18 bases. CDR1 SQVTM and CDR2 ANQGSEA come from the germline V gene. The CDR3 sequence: CSVSRPDRLTDTQYF. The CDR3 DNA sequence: TGCAGCGTTTCGCGCCCGGACCGATTGACAGATACGCAGTATTTT.

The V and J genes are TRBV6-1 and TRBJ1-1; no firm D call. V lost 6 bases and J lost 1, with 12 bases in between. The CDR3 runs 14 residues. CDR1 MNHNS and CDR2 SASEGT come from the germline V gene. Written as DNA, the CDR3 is TGTGCCAGCAGCAAAGGGCCGGAGAACACTGAAGCTTTCTTT. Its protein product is CASSKGPENTEAFF.

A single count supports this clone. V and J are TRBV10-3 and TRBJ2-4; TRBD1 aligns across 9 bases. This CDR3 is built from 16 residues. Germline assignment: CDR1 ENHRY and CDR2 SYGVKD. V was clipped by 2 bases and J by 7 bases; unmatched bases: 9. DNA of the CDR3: TGTGCCATCAGTGAGCCCCTGACAGGGGGAGGGAACATTCAGTACTTC. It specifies CAISEPLTGGGNIQYF.

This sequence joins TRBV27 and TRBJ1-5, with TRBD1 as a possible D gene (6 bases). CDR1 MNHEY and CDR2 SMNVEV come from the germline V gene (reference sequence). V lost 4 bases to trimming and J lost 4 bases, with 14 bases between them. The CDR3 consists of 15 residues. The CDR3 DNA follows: TGTGCCAGCAGTTCACTTCGGACAGATAATCAGCCCCAGCATTTT. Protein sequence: CASSSLRTDNQPQHF.

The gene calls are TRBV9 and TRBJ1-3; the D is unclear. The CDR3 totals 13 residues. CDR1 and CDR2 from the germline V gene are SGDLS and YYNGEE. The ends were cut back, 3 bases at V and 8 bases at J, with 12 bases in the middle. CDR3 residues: CASSDTTGHTIYF. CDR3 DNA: TGTGCCAGCAGCGACACCACCGGGCACACCATATATTTT.

The CDR3 protein is CASSATGVAPYEQYF. CDR3 bases: TGCGCCAGCAGCGCGACAGGGGTTGCCCCCTACGAGCAGTACTTC. The gene calls are TRBV5-1 and TRBJ2-7; 8 nucleotides match TRBD1. Germline V gene lookup returns CDR1 SGHRS and CDR2 YFSETQ. J lost 2 bases, V lost 4 bases, and 8 bases had no gene match. The CDR3 is 15 residues long. The entire variable domain, with the rest obtained from reference TRBV5-1 and TRBJ2-7, is as follows: KAGVTQTPRYLIKTRGQQVTLSCSPISGHRSVSWYQQTPGQGLQFLFEYFSETQRNKGNFPGRFSGRQFSNSRSEMNVSTLELGDSALYLCASSATGVAPYEQYFGPGTRLTVT.

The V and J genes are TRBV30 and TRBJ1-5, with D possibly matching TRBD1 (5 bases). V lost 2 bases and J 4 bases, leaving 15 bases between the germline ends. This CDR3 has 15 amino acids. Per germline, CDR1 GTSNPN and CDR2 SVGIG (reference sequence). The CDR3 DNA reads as TGTGCCTGGAGTCCCGACGGCTGGGGGAATCAGCCCCAGCATTTT. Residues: CAWSPDGWGNQPQHF.

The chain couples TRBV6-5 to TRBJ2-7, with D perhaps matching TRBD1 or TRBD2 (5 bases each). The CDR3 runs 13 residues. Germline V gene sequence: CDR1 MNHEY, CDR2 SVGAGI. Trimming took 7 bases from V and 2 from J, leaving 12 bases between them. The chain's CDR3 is CASIPQGAYEQYF. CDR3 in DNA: TGTGCCAGCATCCCTCAGGGAGCCTACGAGCAGTACTTC.

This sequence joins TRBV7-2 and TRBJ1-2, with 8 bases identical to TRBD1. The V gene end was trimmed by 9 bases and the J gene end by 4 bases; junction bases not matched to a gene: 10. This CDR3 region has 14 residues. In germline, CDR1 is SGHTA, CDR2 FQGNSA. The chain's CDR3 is CARLDRDGTYGYTF. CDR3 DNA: TGTGCCAGGTTGGACAGGGACGGTACCTATGGCTACACCTTC.

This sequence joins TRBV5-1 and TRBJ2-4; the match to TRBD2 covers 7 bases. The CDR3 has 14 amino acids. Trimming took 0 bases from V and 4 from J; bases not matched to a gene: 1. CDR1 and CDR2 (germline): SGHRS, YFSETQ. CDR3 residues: CASSLGGGKNIQYF. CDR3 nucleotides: TGCGCCAGCAGCTTGGGCGGGGGAAAAAACATTCAGTACTTC.

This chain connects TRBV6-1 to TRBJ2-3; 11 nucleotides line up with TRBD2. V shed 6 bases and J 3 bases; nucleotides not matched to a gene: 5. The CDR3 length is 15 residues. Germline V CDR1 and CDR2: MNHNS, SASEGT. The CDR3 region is CASRQLAGVTDTQYF. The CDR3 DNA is TGTGCCAGCAGACAACTAGCGGGGGTAACAGATACGCAGTATTTT.

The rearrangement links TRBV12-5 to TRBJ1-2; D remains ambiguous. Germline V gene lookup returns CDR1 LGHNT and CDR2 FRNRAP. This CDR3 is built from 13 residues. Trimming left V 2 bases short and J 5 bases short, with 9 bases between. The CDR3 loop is CASGLRSPYGYTF. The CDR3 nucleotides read TGTGCTAGTGGTTTGCGTAGCCCGTATGGCTACACCTTC.

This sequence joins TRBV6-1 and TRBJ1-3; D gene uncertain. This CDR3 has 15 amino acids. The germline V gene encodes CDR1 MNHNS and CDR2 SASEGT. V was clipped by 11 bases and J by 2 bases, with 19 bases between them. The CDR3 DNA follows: TGTGCCCTATCGGCCTCGGCGGTACCTGGAAACACCATATATTTT. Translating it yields CALSASAVPGNTIYF.

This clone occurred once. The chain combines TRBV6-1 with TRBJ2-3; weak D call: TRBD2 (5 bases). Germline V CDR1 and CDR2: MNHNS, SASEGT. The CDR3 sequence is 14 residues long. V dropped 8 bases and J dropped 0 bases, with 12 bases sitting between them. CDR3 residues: CASSSFVSTDTQYF. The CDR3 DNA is TGTGCCAGCTCTAGCTTCGTAAGCACAGATACGCAGTATTTT.

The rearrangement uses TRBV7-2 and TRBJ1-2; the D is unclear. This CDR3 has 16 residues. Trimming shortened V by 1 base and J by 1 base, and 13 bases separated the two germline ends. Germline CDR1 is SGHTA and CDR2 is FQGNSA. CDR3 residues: CASSLVTRFNNYGYTF. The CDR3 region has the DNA TGTGCCAGCAGCTTAGTTACACGCTTCAATAACTATGGCTACACCTTC.

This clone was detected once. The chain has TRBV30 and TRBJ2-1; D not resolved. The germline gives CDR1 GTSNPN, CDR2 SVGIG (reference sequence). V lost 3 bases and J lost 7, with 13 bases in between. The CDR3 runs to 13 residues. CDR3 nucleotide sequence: TGTGCCTGGAGGGAGCCCCCTCGGAATGAGCAGTTCTTC. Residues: CAWREPPRNEQFF. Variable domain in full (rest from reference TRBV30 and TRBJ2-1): SQTIHQWPATLVQPVGSPLSLECTVEGTSNPNLYWYRQAAGRGLQLLFYSVGIGQISSEVPQNLSASRPQDRQFILSSKKLLLSDSGFYLCAWREPPRNEQFFGPGTRLTVL.

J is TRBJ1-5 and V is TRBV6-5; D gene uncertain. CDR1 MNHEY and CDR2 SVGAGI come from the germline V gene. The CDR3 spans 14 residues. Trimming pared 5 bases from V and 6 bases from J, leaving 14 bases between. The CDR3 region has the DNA TGTGCCAGCAGTCAAAGATCCCCTTTTCAGCCCCAGCATTTT. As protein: CASSQRSPFQPQHF.

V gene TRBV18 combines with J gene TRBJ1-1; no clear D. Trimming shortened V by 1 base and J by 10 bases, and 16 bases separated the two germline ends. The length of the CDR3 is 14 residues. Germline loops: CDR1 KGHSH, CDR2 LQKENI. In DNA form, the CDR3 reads TGTGCCAGCTCACCACTGGAGGAGGAAAGCGGAGCTTTCTTT. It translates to CASSPLEEESGAFF. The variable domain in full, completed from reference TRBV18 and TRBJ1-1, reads NAGVMQNPRHLVRRRGQEARLRCSPMKGHSHVYWYRQLPEEGLKFMVYLQKENIIDESGMPKERFSAEFPKEGPSILRIQQVVRGDSAAYFCASSPLEEESGAFFGQGTRLTVV.

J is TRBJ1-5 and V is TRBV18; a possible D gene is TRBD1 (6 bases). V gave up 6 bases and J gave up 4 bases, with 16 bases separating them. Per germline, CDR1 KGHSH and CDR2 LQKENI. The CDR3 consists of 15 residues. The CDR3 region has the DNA TGTGCCAGCTCGGATAGGACAGCCATAAATCAGCCCCAGCATTTT. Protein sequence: CASSDRTAINQPQHF.

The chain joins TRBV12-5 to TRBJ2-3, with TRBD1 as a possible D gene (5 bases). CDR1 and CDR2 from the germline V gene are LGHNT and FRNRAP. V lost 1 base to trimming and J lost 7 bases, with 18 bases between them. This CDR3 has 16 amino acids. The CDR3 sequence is CASGLELSRQINTQYF. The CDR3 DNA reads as TGTGCTAGTGGTTTGGAGCTCTCCCGACAGATTAATACGCAGTATTTT.